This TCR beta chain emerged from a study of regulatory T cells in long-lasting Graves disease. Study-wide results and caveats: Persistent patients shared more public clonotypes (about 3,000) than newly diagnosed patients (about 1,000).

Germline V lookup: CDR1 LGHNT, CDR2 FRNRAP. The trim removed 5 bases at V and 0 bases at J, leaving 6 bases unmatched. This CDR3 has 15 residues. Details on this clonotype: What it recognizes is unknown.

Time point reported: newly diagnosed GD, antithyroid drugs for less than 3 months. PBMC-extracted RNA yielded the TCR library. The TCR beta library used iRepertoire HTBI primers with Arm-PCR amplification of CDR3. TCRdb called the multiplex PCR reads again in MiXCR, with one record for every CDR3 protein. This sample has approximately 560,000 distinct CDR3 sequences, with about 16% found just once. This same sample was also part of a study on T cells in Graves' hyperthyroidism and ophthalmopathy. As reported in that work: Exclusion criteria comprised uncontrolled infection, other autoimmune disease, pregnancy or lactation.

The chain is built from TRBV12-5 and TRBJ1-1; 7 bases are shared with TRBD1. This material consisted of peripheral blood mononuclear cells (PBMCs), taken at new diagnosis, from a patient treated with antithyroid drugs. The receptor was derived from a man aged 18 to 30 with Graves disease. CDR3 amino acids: CASGVTGEVNTEAFF. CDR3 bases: TGTGCTAGTGGTGTTACAGGGGAGGTGAACACTGAAGCTTTCTTT.